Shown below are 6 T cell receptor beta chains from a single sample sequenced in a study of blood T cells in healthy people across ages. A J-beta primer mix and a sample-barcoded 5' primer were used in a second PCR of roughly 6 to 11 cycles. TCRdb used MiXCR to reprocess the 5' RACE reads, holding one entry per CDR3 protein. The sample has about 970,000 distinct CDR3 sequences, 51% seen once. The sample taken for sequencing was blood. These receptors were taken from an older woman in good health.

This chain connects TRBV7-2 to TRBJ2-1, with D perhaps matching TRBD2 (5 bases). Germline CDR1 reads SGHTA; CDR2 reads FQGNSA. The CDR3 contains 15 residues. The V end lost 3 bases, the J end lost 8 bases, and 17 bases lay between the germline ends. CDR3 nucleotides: TGTGCCAGCAGCTTCCCGGGGTTTGTTTTGGATGAGCAGTTCTTC. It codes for CASSFPGFVLDEQFF. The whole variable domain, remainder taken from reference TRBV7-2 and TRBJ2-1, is GAGVSQSPSNKVTEKGKDVELRCDPISGHTALYWYRQSLGQGLEFLIYFQGNSAPDKSGLPSDRFSAERTGGSVSTLTIQRTQQEDSAVYLCASSFPGFVLDEQFFGPGTRLTVL.

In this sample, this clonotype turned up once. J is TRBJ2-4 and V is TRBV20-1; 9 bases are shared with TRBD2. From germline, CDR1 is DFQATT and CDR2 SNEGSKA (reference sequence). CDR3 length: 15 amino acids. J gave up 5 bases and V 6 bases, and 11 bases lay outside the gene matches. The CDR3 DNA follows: TGCAGTGCCCGAGTGCCTAGCGGGGCAGAAAACATTCAGTACTTC. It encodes CSARVPSGAENIQYF.

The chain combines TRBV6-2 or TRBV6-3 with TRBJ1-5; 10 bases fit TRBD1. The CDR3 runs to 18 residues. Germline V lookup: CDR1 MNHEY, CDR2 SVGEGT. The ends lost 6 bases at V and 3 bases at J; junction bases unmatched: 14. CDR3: CASSDMGQGLVDNQPQHF. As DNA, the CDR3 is TGTGCCAGCAGCGACATGGGACAGGGGCTCGTTGACAATCAGCCCCAGCATTTT.

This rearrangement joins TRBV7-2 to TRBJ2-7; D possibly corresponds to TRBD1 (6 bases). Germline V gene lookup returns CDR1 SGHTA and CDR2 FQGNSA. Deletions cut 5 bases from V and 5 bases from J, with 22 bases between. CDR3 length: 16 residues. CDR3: CASSPPDPGQWDEQYF. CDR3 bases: TGTGCCAGCAGCCCCCCTGACCCTGGACAGTGGGACGAGCAGTACTTC.

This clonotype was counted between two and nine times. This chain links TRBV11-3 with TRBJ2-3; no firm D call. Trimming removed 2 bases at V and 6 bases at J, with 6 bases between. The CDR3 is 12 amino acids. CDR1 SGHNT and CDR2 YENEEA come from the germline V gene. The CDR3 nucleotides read TGTGCCAGCAGCTTACAAGGGGATACGCAGTATTTT. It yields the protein CASSLQGDTQYF.

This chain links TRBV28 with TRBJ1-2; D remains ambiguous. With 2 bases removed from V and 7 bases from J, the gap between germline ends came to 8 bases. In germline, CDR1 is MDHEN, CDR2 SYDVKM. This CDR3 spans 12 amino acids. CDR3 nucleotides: TGTGCCAGCAGTTTAATTTTGGGTGGCTACACCTTC. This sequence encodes CASSLILGGYTF.